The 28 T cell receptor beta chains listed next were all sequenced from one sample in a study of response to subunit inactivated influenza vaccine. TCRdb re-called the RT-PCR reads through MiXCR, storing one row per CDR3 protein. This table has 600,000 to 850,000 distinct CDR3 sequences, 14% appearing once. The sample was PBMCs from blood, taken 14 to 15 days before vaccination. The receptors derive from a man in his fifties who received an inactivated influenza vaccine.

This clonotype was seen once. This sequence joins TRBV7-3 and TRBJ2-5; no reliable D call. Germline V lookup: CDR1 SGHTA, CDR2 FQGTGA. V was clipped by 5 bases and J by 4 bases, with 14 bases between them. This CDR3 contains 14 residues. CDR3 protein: CASSPSRRPETQYF. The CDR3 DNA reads TGTGCCAGCAGCCCCAGTCGCAGGCCAGAGACCCAGTACTTC. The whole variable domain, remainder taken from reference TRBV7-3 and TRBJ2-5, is GAGVSQTPSNKVTEKGKYVELRCDPISGHTALYWYRQSLGQGPEFLIYFQGTGAADDSGLPNDRFFAVRPEGSVSTLKIQRTERGDSAVYLCASSPSRRPETQYFGPGTRLLVL.

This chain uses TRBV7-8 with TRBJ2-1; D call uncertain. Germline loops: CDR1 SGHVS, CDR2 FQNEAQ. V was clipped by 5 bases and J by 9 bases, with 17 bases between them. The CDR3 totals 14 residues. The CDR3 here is CASSPRRGRAEQFF. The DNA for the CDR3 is TGTGCCAGCAGCCCAAGACGTGGTAGGGCTGAGCAGTTCTTC.

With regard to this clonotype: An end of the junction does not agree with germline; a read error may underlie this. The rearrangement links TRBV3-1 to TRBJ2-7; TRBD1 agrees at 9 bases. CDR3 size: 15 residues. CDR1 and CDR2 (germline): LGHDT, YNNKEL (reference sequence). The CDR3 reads CACSQPGTGTYEQYF. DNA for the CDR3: TGTGCCTGCAGCCAACCCGGGACAGGGACCTACGAGCAGTACTTC.

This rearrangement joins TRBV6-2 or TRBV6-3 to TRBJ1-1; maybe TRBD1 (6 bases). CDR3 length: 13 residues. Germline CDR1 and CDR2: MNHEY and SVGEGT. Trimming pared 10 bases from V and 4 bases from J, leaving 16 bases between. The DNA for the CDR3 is TGTGCCACCCAGGGGTTGATGAGCACTGAAGCTTTCTTT. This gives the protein CATQGLMSTEAFF.

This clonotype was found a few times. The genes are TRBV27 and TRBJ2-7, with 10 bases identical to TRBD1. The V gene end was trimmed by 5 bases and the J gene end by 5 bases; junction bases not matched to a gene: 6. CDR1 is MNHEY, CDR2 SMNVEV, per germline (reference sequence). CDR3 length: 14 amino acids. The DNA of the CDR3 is TGTGCCAGCAGTACCGGGACAGGGGTAGACGAGCAGTACTTC. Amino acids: CASSTGTGVDEQYF.

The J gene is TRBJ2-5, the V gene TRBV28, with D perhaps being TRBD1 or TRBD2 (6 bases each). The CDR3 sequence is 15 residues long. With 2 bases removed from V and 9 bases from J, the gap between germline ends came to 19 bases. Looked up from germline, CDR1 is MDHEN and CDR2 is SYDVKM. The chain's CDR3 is CASSLEPGRGGSQYF. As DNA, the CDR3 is TGTGCCAGCAGTTTAGAGCCGGGCAGAGGGGGGTCCCAGTACTTC.

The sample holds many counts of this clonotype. The CDR3 here is CASSEYSGGTYEQYF. CDR3 DNA sequence: TGTGCCAGCAGTGAATATAGTGGCGGCACCTACGAGCAGTACTTC. The chain couples TRBV6-1 to TRBJ2-7; D remains unclear. The CDR3 has 15 residues. Trimming removed 2 bases from V and 2 bases from J, with 13 bases in between. Germline CDR1 is MNHNS and CDR2 is SASEGT.

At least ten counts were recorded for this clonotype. The CDR3, as DNA: TGTGCCAGCAGTTGGGCAGATACCACAGATACGCAGTATTTT. Translated: CASSWADTTDTQYF. The V gene is TRBV12-3 or TRBV12-4, the J gene TRBJ2-3, with D hard to call. The CDR3 totals 14 residues. With 4 bases removed from V and 2 bases from J, the gap between germline ends came to 10 bases.

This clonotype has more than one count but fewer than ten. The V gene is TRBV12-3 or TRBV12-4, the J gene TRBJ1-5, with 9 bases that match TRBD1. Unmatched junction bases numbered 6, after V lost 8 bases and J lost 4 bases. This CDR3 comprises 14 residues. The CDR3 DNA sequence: TGTGCCAGCGGGACAGGGAGAGCGAATCAGCCCCAGCATTTT. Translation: CASGTGRANQPQHF.

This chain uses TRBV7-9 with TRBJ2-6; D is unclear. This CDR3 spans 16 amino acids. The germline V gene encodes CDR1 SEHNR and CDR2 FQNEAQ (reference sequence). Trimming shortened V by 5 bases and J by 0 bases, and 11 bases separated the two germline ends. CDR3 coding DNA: TGTGCCAGCAGCCCCTTTGTAAGCTCTGGGGCCAACGTCCTGACTTTC. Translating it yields CASSPFVSSGANVLTF.

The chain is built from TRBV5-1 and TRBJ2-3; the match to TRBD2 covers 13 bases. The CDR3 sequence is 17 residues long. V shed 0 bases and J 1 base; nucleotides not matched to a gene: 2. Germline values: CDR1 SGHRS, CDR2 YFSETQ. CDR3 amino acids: CASSLATSGGGTDTQYF. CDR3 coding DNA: TGCGCCAGCAGCTTGGCTACTAGCGGGGGGGGCACAGATACGCAGTATTTT.

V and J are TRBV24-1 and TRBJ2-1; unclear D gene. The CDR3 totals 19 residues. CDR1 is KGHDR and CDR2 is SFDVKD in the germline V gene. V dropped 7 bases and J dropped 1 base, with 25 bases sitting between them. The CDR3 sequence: CATSQALVRSRGSYNEQFF. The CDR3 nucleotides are TGTGCCACCAGCCAGGCGTTGGTAAGGTCTCGTGGTTCCTACAATGAGCAGTTCTTC.

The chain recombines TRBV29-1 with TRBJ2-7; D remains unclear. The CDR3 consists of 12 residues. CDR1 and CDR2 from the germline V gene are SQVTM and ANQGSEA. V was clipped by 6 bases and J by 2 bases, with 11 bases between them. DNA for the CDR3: TGCAGCGTACGACCCGGAACCTACGAGCAGTACTTC. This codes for CSVRPGTYEQYF.

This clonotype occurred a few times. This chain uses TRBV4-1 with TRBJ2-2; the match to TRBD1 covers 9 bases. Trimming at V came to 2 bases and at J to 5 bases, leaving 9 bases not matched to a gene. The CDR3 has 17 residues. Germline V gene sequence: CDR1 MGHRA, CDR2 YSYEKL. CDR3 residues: CASSQTPGQGITGELFF. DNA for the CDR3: TGCGCCAGCAGCCAAACCCCGGGACAGGGAATAACCGGGGAGCTGTTTTTT.

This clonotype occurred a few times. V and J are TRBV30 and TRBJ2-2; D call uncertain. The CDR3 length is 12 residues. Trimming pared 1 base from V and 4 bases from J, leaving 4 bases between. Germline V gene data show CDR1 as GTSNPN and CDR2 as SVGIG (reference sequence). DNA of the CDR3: TGTGCCTGGAGTGGTGTCACCGGGGAGCTGTTTTTT. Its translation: CAWSGVTGELFF.

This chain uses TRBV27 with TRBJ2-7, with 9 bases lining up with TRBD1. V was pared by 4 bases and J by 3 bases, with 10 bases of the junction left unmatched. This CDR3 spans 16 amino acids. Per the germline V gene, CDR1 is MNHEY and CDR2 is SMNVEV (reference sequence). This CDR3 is CASSWTGVRGFYEQYF. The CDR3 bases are TGTGCCAGCAGTTGGACAGGGGTTAGAGGATTCTACGAGCAGTACTTC.

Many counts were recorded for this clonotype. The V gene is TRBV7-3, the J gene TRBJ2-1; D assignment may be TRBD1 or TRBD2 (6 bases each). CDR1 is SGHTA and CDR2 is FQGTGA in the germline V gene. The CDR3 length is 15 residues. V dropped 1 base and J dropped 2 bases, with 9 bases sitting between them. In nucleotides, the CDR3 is TGTGCCAGCAGCTTAATGGGGGGCCCCTACAATGAGCAGTTCTTC. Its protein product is CASSLMGGPYNEQFF.

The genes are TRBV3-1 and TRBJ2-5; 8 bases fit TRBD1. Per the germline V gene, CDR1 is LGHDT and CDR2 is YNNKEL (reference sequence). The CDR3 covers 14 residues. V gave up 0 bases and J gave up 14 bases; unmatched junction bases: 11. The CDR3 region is CASSQESGGQDPYF. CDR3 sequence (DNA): TGTGCCAGCAGCCAAGAGAGTGGGGGACAGGACCCATACTTC.

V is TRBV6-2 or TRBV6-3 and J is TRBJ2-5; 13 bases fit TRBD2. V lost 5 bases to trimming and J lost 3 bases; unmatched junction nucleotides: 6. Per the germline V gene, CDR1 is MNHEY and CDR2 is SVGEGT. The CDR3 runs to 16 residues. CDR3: CASSAGLAGAKETQYF. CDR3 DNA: TGTGCCAGCAGTGCTGGACTAGCGGGGGCCAAAGAGACCCAGTACTTC.

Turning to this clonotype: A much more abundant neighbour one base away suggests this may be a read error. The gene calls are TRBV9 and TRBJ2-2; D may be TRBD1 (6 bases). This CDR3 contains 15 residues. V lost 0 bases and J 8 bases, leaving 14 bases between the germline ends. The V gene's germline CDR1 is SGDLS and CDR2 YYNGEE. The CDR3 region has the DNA TGTGCCAGCAGCGTAGGTTACAGGGTAGGAGGGGAGCTGTTTTTT. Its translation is CASSVGYRVGGELFF.

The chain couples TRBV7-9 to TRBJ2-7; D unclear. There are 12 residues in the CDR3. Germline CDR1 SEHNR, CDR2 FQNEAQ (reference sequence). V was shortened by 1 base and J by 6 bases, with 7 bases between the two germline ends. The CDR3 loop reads CASSLETLEQYF. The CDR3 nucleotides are TGTGCCAGCAGCTTAGAAACCCTCGAGCAGTACTTC.

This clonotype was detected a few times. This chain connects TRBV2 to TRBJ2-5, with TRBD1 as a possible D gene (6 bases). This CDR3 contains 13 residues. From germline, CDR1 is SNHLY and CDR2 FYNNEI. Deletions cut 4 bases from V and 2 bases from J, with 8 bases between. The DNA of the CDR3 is TGTGCCAGCAGTGCGGACAGTCAAGAGACCCAGTACTTC. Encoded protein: CASSADSQETQYF.

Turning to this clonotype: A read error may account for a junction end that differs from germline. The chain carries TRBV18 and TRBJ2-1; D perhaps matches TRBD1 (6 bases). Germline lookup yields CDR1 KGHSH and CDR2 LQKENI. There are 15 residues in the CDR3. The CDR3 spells CASSQYRDIYNEQIF. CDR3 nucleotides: TGTGCCAGCTCACAGTACCGGGACATCTACAATGAGCAGATCTTC.

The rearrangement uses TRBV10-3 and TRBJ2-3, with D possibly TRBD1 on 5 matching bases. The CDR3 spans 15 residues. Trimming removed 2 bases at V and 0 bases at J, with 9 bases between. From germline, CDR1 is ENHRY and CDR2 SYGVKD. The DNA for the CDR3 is TGTGCCATCAGTGAGGCTACAGGCAGCACAGATACGCAGTATTTT. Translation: CAISEATGSTDTQYF.

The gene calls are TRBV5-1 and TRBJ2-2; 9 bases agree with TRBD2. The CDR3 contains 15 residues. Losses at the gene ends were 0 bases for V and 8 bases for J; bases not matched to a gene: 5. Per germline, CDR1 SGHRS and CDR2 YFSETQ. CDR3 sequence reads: CASSLVASGKGELFF. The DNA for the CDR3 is TGCGCCAGCAGCTTGGTGGCTAGCGGGAAAGGGGAGCTGTTTTTT.

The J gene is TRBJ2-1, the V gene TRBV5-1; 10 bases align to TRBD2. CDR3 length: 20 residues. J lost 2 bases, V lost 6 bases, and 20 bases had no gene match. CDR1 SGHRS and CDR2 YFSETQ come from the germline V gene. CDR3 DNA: TGCGCCAGCACCCCCAGGAGCGGGGGGGTCATGAGTGCCACCTACAATGAGCAGTTCTTC. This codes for CASTPRSGGVMSATYNEQFF.

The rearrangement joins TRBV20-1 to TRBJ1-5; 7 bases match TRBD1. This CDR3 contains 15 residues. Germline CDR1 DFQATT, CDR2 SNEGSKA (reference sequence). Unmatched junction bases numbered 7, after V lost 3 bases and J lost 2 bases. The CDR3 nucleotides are TGCAGTGCTAGCGAAACAGGGGTCGGCAATCAGCCCCAGCATTTT. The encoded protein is CSASETGVGNQPQHF.

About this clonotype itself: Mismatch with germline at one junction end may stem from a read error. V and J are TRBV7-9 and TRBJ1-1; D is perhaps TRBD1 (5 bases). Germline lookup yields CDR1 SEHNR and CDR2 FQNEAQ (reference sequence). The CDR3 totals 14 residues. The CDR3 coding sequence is TGTGCCAGCAGCTTAGGGGATCTCGGGGCTGAGGCTTTCTTT. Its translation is CASSLGDLGAEAFF.